The 20 T cell receptor beta chains in this list originate from one sample, sequenced in a study of Graves' ophthalmopathy and Graves' hyperthyroidism. Amplified material comprised TCR beta CDR3 regions derived from RNA transcripts. HTBI primers were employed in first-round RT-PCR, then a second-round multiplex PCR followed. TCRdb independently ran MiXCR on the multiplex PCR reads; one entry per CDR3 protein. In the table there are some 210,000 distinct CDR3 sequences, roughly 29% of which are singletons. Sequencing was carried out using peripheral blood. The receptor source for this set is a man in his fifties with Graves' ophthalmopathy.

This clonotype has ten or more counts. V and J are TRBV7-9 and TRBJ2-7; the match to TRBD2 covers 10 bases. After removal of 5 bases from V and 2 bases from J, the junction contained 3 bases not matched to a gene. The V gene's germline CDR1 is SEHNR and CDR2 FQNEAQ (reference sequence). This CDR3 is 14 amino acids long. In nucleotides, the CDR3 is TGTGCCAGCAGCATTACTAGCGGGGCCTACGAGCAGTACTTC. Translating gives CASSITSGAYEQYF.

This clonotype was observed many times. The CDR3 DNA is TGTGCCAGCAGTAGAACAGCAGGGACAGGGTCCTACGAGCAGTACTTC. Its protein product is CASSRTAGTGSYEQYF. The V and J genes are TRBV6-1 and TRBJ2-7; 9 bases fit TRBD1. J was trimmed by 1 base and V by 5 bases; bases with no gene match: 9. The CDR3 extends over 16 amino acids. Germline CDR1 MNHNS, CDR2 SASEGT.

The genes are TRBV7-8 and TRBJ1-5; D unresolved. The germline V and J ends were trimmed by 5 bases and 4 bases, with 12 bases remaining between them. The germline gives CDR1 SGHVS, CDR2 FQNEAQ. CDR3 length: 14 amino acids. CDR3 protein: CASSTQPGNQPQHF. The CDR3 DNA reads TGTGCCAGCAGCACCCAACCCGGGAATCAGCCCCAGCATTTT.

The chain is built from TRBV11-2 and TRBJ2-7; 11 positions agree with TRBD2. The CDR3 totals 16 residues. Losses at the gene ends were 8 bases for V and 6 bases for J; bases not matched to a gene: 15. The germline gives CDR1 SGHAT, CDR2 FQNNGV. Written as DNA, the CDR3 is TGTGCCAGCGTGAATGGGCTAGCGGGGGGCCCCAGCGAGCAGTACTTC. This encodes CASVNGLAGGPSEQYF.

This clonotype has ten or more counts. As DNA, the CDR3 is TGTGCCAGCAGCCTTCCCGGGTCGTGGGAGCAGTACTTC. Residues: CASSLPGSWEQYF. The genes are TRBV11-1 and TRBJ2-7; D gene ambiguous. This CDR3 contains 13 residues. Germline V lookup: CDR1 SGHAT, CDR2 FQDESV (reference sequence). V lost 5 bases to trimming and J lost 7 bases, with 15 bases between them.

This chain connects TRBV7-2 to TRBJ1-2; 8 bases match TRBD1. V was pared by 0 bases and J by 4 bases, with 4 bases of the junction left unmatched. The CDR3 is 15 residues long. Germline V lookup: CDR1 SGHTA, CDR2 FQGNSA. The CDR3 loop is CASSLAQGARYGYTF. The CDR3 bases are TGTGCCAGCAGCTTAGCCCAGGGGGCGCGCTATGGCTACACCTTC.

This clonotype was counted ten times or more. J is TRBJ2-5 and V is TRBV28; the D gene is possibly TRBD1 (6 bases). Trimming took 6 bases from V and 1 from J, leaving 9 bases between them. The CDR3 length is 13 residues. From germline, CDR1 is MDHEN and CDR2 SYDVKM. The CDR3 sequence: CASRQTGQETQYF. CDR3 in DNA: TGTGCCAGCAGGCAGACAGGCCAAGAGACCCAGTACTTC.

Ten or more counts support this clonotype. CDR3 DNA sequence: TGCGCCAGCAGCTTCAGGGCAGGGAGCAGGAACACTGAAGCTTTCTTT. This gives the protein CASSFRAGSRNTEAFF. The chain couples TRBV5-1 to TRBJ1-1; a possible D gene is TRBD1 (5 bases). Trimming shortened V by 2 bases and J by 1 base, and 15 bases separated the two germline ends. This CDR3 has 16 amino acids. Per the germline V gene, CDR1 is SGHRS and CDR2 is YFSETQ.

The rearrangement links TRBV6-2 or TRBV6-3 to TRBJ2-4; no definite D call. The CDR3 runs 15 residues. Trimming took off 6 bases at V and 4 bases at J, with 16 bases between the two ends. Germline V gives CDR1 MNHEY, CDR2 SVGEGT. CDR3 in DNA: TGTGCCAGCAGCCCGACAAGAATCGAAAAAAACATTCAGTACTTC. Its translation is CASSPTRIEKNIQYF.

This clonotype was seen at least ten times. The V gene is TRBV27, the J gene TRBJ1-5; no firm D call. V lost 9 bases and J lost 1, with 10 bases in between. CDR3 size: 13 residues. The germline V gene encodes CDR1 MNHEY and CDR2 SMNVEV (reference sequence). CDR3 protein: CASSTVSNQPQHF. CDR3 in DNA: TGTGCCAGTTCAACAGTGAGCAATCAGCCCCAGCATTTT.

In its sample, this clonotype was seen many times. The J gene is TRBJ2-5, the V gene TRBV28; TRBD1 aligns across 11 bases. The CDR3 spans 14 residues. Germline V lookup: CDR1 MDHEN, CDR2 SYDVKM. J gave up 5 bases and V 7 bases, and 6 bases lay outside the gene matches. CDR3 region: CASMRTGGLETQYF. The CDR3 coding sequence is TGTGCCAGCATGCGGACAGGGGGCTTGGAGACCCAGTACTTC.

This clonotype was observed at least ten times. V usage is TRBV29-1 and J usage is TRBJ2-7, with D unresolved. Germline CDR1 SQVTM, CDR2 ANQGSEA. V dropped 0 bases and J dropped 6 bases, with 9 bases sitting between them. CDR3 length equals 12 residues. CDR3 amino acids: CSVEDQNGEQYF. Here the CDR3 DNA reads TGCAGCGTTGAAGATCAGAATGGCGAGCAGTACTTC.

The chain joins TRBV27 to TRBJ2-7; a weak D match, TRBD1 (5 bases). The CDR3 extends over 14 amino acids. Germline V CDR1 and CDR2: MNHEY, SMNVEV (reference sequence). The V end was cut by 6 bases, the J end by 0 bases, with 12 bases between. The DNA of the CDR3 is TGTGCCAGCAGAGAGGACATACGCTCCTACGAGCAGTACTTC. Translation gives CASREDIRSYEQYF.

In this sample, this clonotype turned up many times. The chain recombines TRBV20-1 with TRBJ1-6; D perhaps matches TRBD1 (5 bases). CDR3 length equals 15 residues. Germline lookup yields CDR1 DFQATT and CDR2 SNEGSKA (reference sequence). Trimming took off 1 base at V and 8 bases at J, with 15 bases between the two ends. DNA of the CDR3: TGCAGTGCTAGAGTGCCGGGTTGGGGGGATTCACCCCTCCACTTT. It specifies CSARVPGWGDSPLHF.

This clonotype was found many times. The rearrangement uses TRBV10-3 and TRBJ1-5; D unclear. The CDR3 is 14 residues long. Germline CDR1 and CDR2: ENHRY and SYGVKD. The V end was cut by 4 bases, the J end by 4 bases, with 11 bases between. Here the CDR3 reads CAISGVLQNQPQHF. CDR3 DNA sequence: TGTGCCATCAGTGGGGTCCTGCAGAATCAGCCCCAGCATTTT.

This clonotype was picked up many times. The chain uses TRBV28 and TRBJ2-5; D not certain. Germline V lookup: CDR1 MDHEN, CDR2 SYDVKM. This CDR3 is 13 amino acids long. The V end was cut by 7 bases, the J end by 2 bases, with 11 bases between. In DNA form, the CDR3 reads TGTGCCAGCACCCTCTGGGGTCAAGAGACCCAGTACTTC. Its translation: CASTLWGQETQYF.

This clonotype came up many times. CDR3 residues: CASSYSHGYYGYTF. The CDR3 coding sequence is TGTGCCAGCAGTTACTCTCACGGATACTATGGCTACACCTTC. The chain uses TRBV6-2 or TRBV6-3 and TRBJ1-2; D unresolved. V shed 0 bases and J shed 3 bases, with 8 bases lying between them. Germline CDR1 and CDR2: MNHEY and SVGEGT. CDR3 length: 14 amino acids.

Many counts were recorded for this clonotype. The rearrangement uses TRBV7-9 and TRBJ2-5; tentatively, D is TRBD2 (5 bases). The V end was cut by 2 bases, the J end by 7 bases, with 11 bases between. CDR1 is SEHNR and CDR2 is FQNEAQ in the germline V gene (reference sequence). The CDR3 sequence is 13 residues long. CDR3 bases: TGTGCCAGCAGCTTAATCGGGAAGTGGACCCAGTACTTC. Encoded protein: CASSLIGKWTQYF.

Ten or more counts support this clonotype. This chain uses TRBV19 with TRBJ1-1; no reliable D call. Germline CDR1 reads LNHDA; CDR2 reads SQIVND (reference sequence). Trimming took 1 base from V and 11 from J, leaving 14 bases between them. The CDR3 is 13 residues long. The CDR3 nucleotides read TGTGCCAGTAGTATAGTACCGGGTGCGGACGCTTTCTTT. The encoded protein is CASSIVPGADAFF.

The chain couples TRBV9 to TRBJ1-3; TRBD1 matches 8 bases. CDR1 is SGDLS, CDR2 YYNGEE, per germline. The ends lost 0 bases at V and 6 bases at J; junction bases unmatched: 5. The CDR3 consists of 15 residues. The CDR3 DNA follows: TGTGCCAGCAGCGTAGCCGGCAGGGGGCAAAACACCATATATTTT. As protein: CASSVAGRGQNTIYF.